One sample yielded the 32 T cell receptor beta chains listed below, sequenced in a study of blood T cell repertoires in COVID-19. TCRdb's table, derived via immunoSEQ multiplex PCR, lists solely in-frame clones and lacks some. The sample includes roughly 160,000 clones, under 90% seen only once; the top ten take more than 10%. The sequencing input was PBMCs or T cells enriched from blood (not recorded which). These receptor sequences come from a man aged 45-65 years who had recovered from COVID-19.

The chain joins TRBV18 to TRBJ2-3; 9 bases fit TRBD1. J was trimmed by 1 base and V by 3 bases; bases with no gene match: 2. CDR1 is KGHSH and CDR2 is LQKENI in the germline V gene. The CDR3 length is 15 residues. CDR3 nucleotide sequence: TGTGCCAGCTCACCGGGACAGGGAGGCACAGATACGCAGTATTTT. Protein: CASSPGQGGTDTQYF.

This chain links TRBV9 with TRBJ2-3; 10 nucleotides line up with TRBD2. The CDR3 contains 15 residues. The V segment lost 3 bases and the J segment 6 bases; nucleotides outside the gene matches: 7. CDR1 and CDR2 (germline): SGDLS, YYNGEE. The CDR3 loop reads CASSGGAGGQDTQYF. The CDR3 DNA follows: TGTGCCAGCAGCGGCGGAGCGGGGGGGCAGGATACGCAGTATTTT.

The gene calls are TRBV10-3 and TRBJ2-7; 7 nucleotides align to TRBD1. Unmatched junction bases numbered 11, after V lost 11 bases and J lost 1 base. Germline V gene lookup returns CDR1 ENHRY and CDR2 SYGVKD. The CDR3 length is 14 residues. The CDR3 here is CAARSPGQSYEQYF. The CDR3 region has the DNA TGTGCCGCTCGCTCTCCGGGACAGTCCTACGAGCAGTACTTC.

The J gene is TRBJ2-7, the V gene TRBV5-1; TRBD1 matches 10 bases. The CDR3 spans 17 residues. CDR1 is SGHRS, CDR2 YFSETQ, per germline. The V segment lost 2 bases and the J segment 13 bases; nucleotides outside the gene matches: 21. Here the CDR3 reads CASSFKRQGALTLSPYF. CDR3 nucleotide sequence: TGCGCCAGCAGCTTCAAACGACAGGGGGCACTGACACTTTCCCCCTACTTC.

The chain couples TRBV16 to TRBJ2-7; 8 positions match TRBD1. The junction had 6 bases not matched to a gene; V was cut back by 2 bases and J by 6 bases. CDR3 size: 14 residues. Germline V lookup: CDR1 KGHSY, CDR2 FQNENV. CDR3 amino acids: CASSQGQGAFEQYF. CDR3 bases: TGTGCCAGCAGCCAAGGGCAGGGGGCGTTCGAGCAGTACTTC.

J is TRBJ1-6 and V is TRBV7-9; 8 bases line up with TRBD1. Germline V gives CDR1 SEHNR, CDR2 FQNEAQ (reference sequence). The trim removed 3 bases at V and 10 bases at J, leaving 8 bases unmatched. The CDR3 extends over 15 amino acids. The DNA of the CDR3 is TGTGCCAGCAGCTTTACCGACAGGGGTCGATCACCCCTCCACTTT. It is translated as CASSFTDRGRSPLHF.

This clone turned up a few times. This chain links TRBV3-1 (or the pseudogene TRBV3-2) with TRBJ2-5; 7 positions agree with TRBD1. Germline values: CDR1 LGHDT, CDR2 YNNKEL (reference sequence). CDR3 length: 16 amino acids. V lost 2 bases to trimming and J lost 5 bases; unmatched junction nucleotides: 11. The CDR3 DNA follows: TGTGCCAGCAGCCAAAGGGGAAGGGGGCGGTTGGAGACCCAGTACTTC. Translating gives CASSQRGRGRLETQYF.

The V call is TRBV6-5, the J call TRBJ1-1; a possible D gene is TRBD1 (6 bases). V lost 9 bases, J lost 4 bases, and 15 bases lay in between. Germline assignment: CDR1 MNHEY and CDR2 SVGAGI. The CDR3 totals 13 residues. The CDR3 loop reads CASGLQGFTEAFF. Here the CDR3 DNA reads TGTGCCAGTGGCCTGCAGGGGTTCACTGAAGCTTTCTTT.

This chain links TRBV7-2 with TRBJ2-1; 11 bases map to TRBD2. Germline CDR1 and CDR2: SGHTA and FQGNSA. The V gene end was trimmed by 4 bases and the J gene end by 4 bases; junction bases not matched to a gene: 3. CDR3 length: 15 amino acids. The CDR3 sequence: CASSSTSGTYNEQFF. The CDR3 bases are TGTGCCAGCAGCTCGACTAGCGGGACATACAATGAGCAGTTCTTC.

The V and J genes are TRBV4-2 and TRBJ1-6; D is perhaps TRBD1 (6 bases). Germline lookup yields CDR1 LGHNA and CDR2 YNFKEQ. The CDR3 consists of 19 residues. With 2 bases removed from V and 4 bases from J, the gap between germline ends came to 21 bases. The CDR3 reads CASSQRIWLDSRYNSPLHF. The CDR3 DNA reads as TGTGCCAGCAGCCAAAGAATTTGGTTGGACAGCAGATATAATTCACCCCTCCACTTT.

The V call is TRBV30, the J call TRBJ2-2, with a possible D match to TRBD2 (5 bases). Germline V CDR1 and CDR2: GTSNPN, SVGIG (reference sequence). V lost 3 bases and J 5 bases, leaving 7 bases between the germline ends. The length of the CDR3 is 12 residues. In nucleotides, the CDR3 is TGTGCCTGGAGAGGAGGTACCGGGGAGCTGTTTTTT. Protein sequence: CAWRGGTGELFF. Drawing the rest from reference TRBV30 and TRBJ2-2, the complete variable domain is SQTIHQWPATLVQPVGSPLSLECTVEGTSNPNLYWYRQAAGRGLQLLFYSVGIGQISSEVPQNLSASRPQDRQFILSSKKLLLSDSGFYLCAWRGGTGELFFGEGSRLTVL.

The chain links TRBV5-1 to TRBJ1-6; TRBD1 matches at 7 bases. CDR3 size: 14 residues. Germline values: CDR1 SGHRS, CDR2 YFSETQ. V shed 5 bases, J shed 7 bases, and the junction held 6 bases outside the gene matches. CDR3 loop: CASRPGGRNSPLHF. The CDR3 region has the DNA TGCGCCAGCAGGCCAGGGGGACGAAATTCACCCCTCCACTTT.

The chain links TRBV10-2 to TRBJ2-7; tentative D call: TRBD2 (6 bases). Trimming left V 2 bases short and J 2 bases short, with 13 bases between. The CDR3 runs to 15 residues. Germline V CDR1 and CDR2: WSHSY, SAAADI. In nucleotides, the CDR3 is TGCGCCAGCAGTGAGGCGGGGACGGCACCCTACGAGCAGTACTTC. Translation: CASSEAGTAPYEQYF.

The CDR3 DNA follows: TGCGCCAGCAGTGAACCCCGGGACAGGGGGGCAGAGACCCAGTACTTC. Protein: CASSEPRDRGAETQYF. The V gene is TRBV10-2, the J gene TRBJ2-5, with 11 bases fitting TRBD1. The CDR3 totals 16 residues. J gave up 4 bases and V 3 bases, and 7 bases lay outside the gene matches. CDR1 WSHSY and CDR2 SAAADI come from the germline V gene.

The J gene is TRBJ1-4, the V gene TRBV6-5; 7 nucleotides align to TRBD1. The CDR3 length is 14 residues. The ends lost 6 bases at V and 4 bases at J; junction bases unmatched: 5. Germline V lookup: CDR1 MNHEY, CDR2 SVGAGI. For the CDR3, the DNA is TGTGCCAGCAGGGACGACAGGGTTAATGAAAAACTGTTTTTT. Residues: CASRDDRVNEKLFF.

The gene calls are TRBV5-4 and TRBJ2-7; D gene unclear. Germline values: CDR1 SGHNT, CDR2 YYREEE (reference sequence). This CDR3 is 13 amino acids long. Trimming left V 4 bases short and J 7 bases short, with 15 bases between. DNA of the CDR3: TGTGCCAGCAGCCTCGTGGGCGCTGAAGAGCAGTACTTC. It codes for CASSLVGAEEQYF. The full variable domain, in which reference TRBV5-4 and TRBJ2-7 provide the parts outside the CDR3, is ETGVTQSPTHLIKTRGQQVTLRCSSQSGHNTVSWYQQALGQGPQFIFQYYREEENGRGNFPPRFSGLQFPNYSSELNVNALELDDSALYLCASSLVGAEEQYFGPGTRLTVT.

The J gene is TRBJ2-7, the V gene TRBV2; unclear D gene. V was clipped by 5 bases and J by 3 bases, with 11 bases between them. The germline CDR1 and CDR2 sequences are SNHLY and FYNNEI. The CDR3 is made up of 13 amino acids. The CDR3 DNA follows: TGTGCCAGCAGTCTCCCGCCGGTCTACGAGCAGTACTTC. Its translation: CASSLPPVYEQYF.

V and J are TRBV6-2 or TRBV6-3 and TRBJ2-3; TRBD1 aligns across 8 bases. CDR3 length: 14 amino acids. Per germline, CDR1 MNHEY and CDR2 SVGEGT. V shed 5 bases, J shed 3 bases, and the junction held 4 bases outside the gene matches. In nucleotides, the CDR3 is TGTGCCAGCAGTGTCAGGGGGCCAACAGATACGCAGTATTTT. This encodes CASSVRGPTDTQYF.

The CDR3 region is CASSPDRSGNTIYF. In nucleotides, the CDR3 is TGTGCCAGCAGCCCGGACAGATCTGGAAACACCATATATTTT. The chain joins TRBV7-9 to TRBJ1-3, with D perhaps TRBD1 (6 bases). This CDR3 is 14 amino acids long. V was cut by 5 bases and J by 1 base, with 9 bases left in between. Germline-derived CDR1 and CDR2 are SEHNR and FQNEAQ (reference sequence).

This clone appeared a few times. The rearrangement links TRBV5-1 to TRBJ2-7, with 9 bases aligning to TRBD1. Per germline, CDR1 SGHRS and CDR2 YFSETQ. After removal of 8 bases from V and 3 bases from J, the junction contained 3 bases not matched to a gene. CDR3 length: 12 amino acids. The CDR3: CARRDRDYEQYF. CDR3 nucleotides: TGCGCCAGGAGGGACAGGGACTACGAGCAGTACTTC.

The V gene is TRBV10-1, the J gene TRBJ2-1; D not certain. V was clipped by 1 base and J by 4 bases, with 5 bases between them. Germline V lookup: CDR1 WNHNN, CDR2 SYGVQD (reference sequence). The CDR3 has 13 amino acids. This CDR3 is CASSEFQYNEQFF. DNA for the CDR3: TGCGCCAGCAGTGAGTTCCAGTACAATGAGCAGTTCTTC.

The genes are TRBV5-4 and TRBJ1-4; no reliable D call. The CDR3 length is 14 residues. In germline, CDR1 is SGHNT, CDR2 YYREEE (reference sequence). V dropped 4 bases and J dropped 1 base, with 8 bases sitting between them. The CDR3 loop reads CASSDGLTNEKLFF. CDR3 nucleotides: TGTGCCAGCAGCGACGGGTTAACTAATGAAAAACTGTTTTTT.

This chain uses TRBV10-2 with TRBJ2-1; 7 bases agree with TRBD2. The V gene end was trimmed by 6 bases and the J gene end by 0 bases; junction bases not matched to a gene: 5. Germline loops: CDR1 WSHSY, CDR2 SAAADI. This CDR3 comprises 15 residues. CDR3 sequence reads: CASRTGGSSYNEQFF. The CDR3 nucleotides read TGCGCCAGCAGAACGGGGGGATCCTCCTACAATGAGCAGTTCTTC.

J is TRBJ1-6 and V is TRBV6-6, with 9 nucleotides matching TRBD1. The CDR3 length is 17 residues. Germline values: CDR1 MNHNY, CDR2 SVGAGI (reference sequence). V dropped 5 bases and J dropped 0; count of bases not matched to a gene: 5. CDR3 bases: TGTGCCAGCAGTCCCGGGACAGGGAGCTCCTATAATTCACCCCTCCACTTT. Its translation: CASSPGTGSSYNSPLHF.

This clone is a singleton in its sample. The J gene is TRBJ1-1, the V gene TRBV6-1; possibly TRBD1 for D (5 bases). The CDR3 sequence is 17 residues long. Between the trimmed V and J ends, which lost 0 bases and 0 bases, there was a span of 14 bases. Looked up from germline, CDR1 is MNHNS and CDR2 is SASEGT. The CDR3 sequence: CASSEAWGRRMNTEAFF. CDR3 bases: TGTGCCAGCAGTGAAGCATGGGGCAGACGCATGAACACTGAAGCTTTCTTT.

This clone was observed a single time. The rearrangement links TRBV27 to TRBJ2-4; 10 positions agree with TRBD1. V lost 5 bases and J lost 6; bases outside the gene matches: 4. The CDR3 is 14 residues long. CDR1 and CDR2 (germline): MNHEY, SMNVEV (reference sequence). The CDR3 nucleotides read TGTGCCAGCAGTAGTTGGGACAGGGGAAACATTCAGTACTTC. The encoded protein is CASSSWDRGNIQYF.

The chain has TRBV27 and TRBJ2-7; 11 bases are a match to TRBD2. V trimming: 4 bases; J trimming: 8 bases; junction bases outside the gene matches: 10. CDR1 MNHEY and CDR2 SMNVEV come from the germline V gene (reference sequence). This CDR3 has 15 residues. The CDR3 is CASSSGTSGLSKQYF. The CDR3 DNA follows: TGTGCCAGCAGTTCCGGGACTAGCGGTTTGAGCAAGCAGTACTTC.

The gene calls are TRBV6-6 and TRBJ1-2; 7 nucleotides agree with TRBD1. The CDR3 covers 17 residues. CDR1 is MNHNY, CDR2 SVGAGI, per germline (reference sequence). Losses at the gene ends were 5 bases for V and 2 bases for J; bases not matched to a gene: 14. The CDR3 region is CASSQTRTGLLNYGYTF. The CDR3 DNA reads as TGTGCCAGCAGTCAGACTCGGACAGGACTACTCAACTATGGCTACACCTTC.

This clone was seen a few times. The junction departs from germline at one end; a sequencing error may be responsible. V gene TRBV7-2 combines with J gene TRBJ2-5, with TRBD2 as a possible D gene (6 bases). The CDR3 covers 11 residues. Germline loops: CDR1 SGHTA, CDR2 FQGNSA. The CDR3 reads CASSLDGLSDF. CDR3 nucleotides: TGTGCCAGCAGCTTAGATGGACTATCGGACTTC.

In its sample, this clone was seen once. The chain has TRBV15 and TRBJ1-1; D is possibly TRBD1 (5 bases). The CDR3 has 14 amino acids. Trimming stripped 2 bases from V and 4 bases from J, with 11 bases between. Germline-derived CDR1 and CDR2 are LNHNV and YYDKDF (reference sequence). CDR3 sequence reads: CATSRKAQGTEAFF. For the CDR3, the DNA is TGTGCCACCAGCAGAAAAGCCCAGGGCACTGAAGCTTTCTTT.

The rearrangement joins TRBV7-9 to TRBJ2-2; no definite D call. The germline gives CDR1 SEHNR, CDR2 FQNEAQ (reference sequence). The ends were cut back, 11 bases at V and 6 bases at J, with 13 bases in the middle. The CDR3 loop spans 12 amino acids. The CDR3 loop is CASTGGAGELFF. The CDR3 nucleotides read TGTGCCTCCACGGGTGGAGCCGGGGAGCTGTTTTTT.

CDR3 in amino acids: CASSQDSPRTANYGYTF. Here the CDR3 DNA reads TGTGCCAGCAGCCAAGATTCTCCCCGGACAGCGAACTATGGCTACACCTTC. This sequence joins TRBV4-2 and TRBJ1-2; D perhaps matches TRBD1 (6 bases). The V end was cut by 0 bases, the J end by 2 bases, with 16 bases between. Germline V gives CDR1 LGHNA, CDR2 YNFKEQ. The length of the CDR3 is 17 residues.